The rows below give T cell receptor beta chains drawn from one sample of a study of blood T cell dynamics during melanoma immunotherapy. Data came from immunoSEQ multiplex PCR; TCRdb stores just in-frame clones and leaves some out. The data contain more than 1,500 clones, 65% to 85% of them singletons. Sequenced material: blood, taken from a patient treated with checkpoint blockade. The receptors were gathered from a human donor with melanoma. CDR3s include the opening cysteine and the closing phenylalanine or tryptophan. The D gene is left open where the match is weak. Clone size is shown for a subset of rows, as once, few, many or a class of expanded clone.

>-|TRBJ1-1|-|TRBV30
CAWTILLRGTEAFF
TGTGCCTGGACTATACTCCTCCGGGGCACTGAAGCTTTCTTT
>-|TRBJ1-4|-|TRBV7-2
CASRPWGGNEKLFF
TGTGCCAGCAGACCTTGGGGGGGGAATGAAAAACTGTTTTTT
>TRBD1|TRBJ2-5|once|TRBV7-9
CASHRGIQETQYF
TGTGCCAGCCACAGGGGGATCCAAGAGACCCAGTACTTC
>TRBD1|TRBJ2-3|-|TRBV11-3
CASSNRTGGVTDTQYF
TGTGCCAGCAGCAACCGGACAGGGGGCGTAACAGATACGCAGTATTTT
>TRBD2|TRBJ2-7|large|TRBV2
CASSEAGGGAYEQYF
TGTGCCAGCAGTGAAGCTGGCGGGGGGGCCTACGAGCAGTACTTC
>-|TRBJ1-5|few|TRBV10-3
CAISQQGDQPQHF
TGTGCCATCAGTCAACAGGGAGATCAGCCCCAGCATTTT
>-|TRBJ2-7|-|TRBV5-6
CASSLGGGGSYEQYF
TGTGCCAGCAGCTTGGGGGGAGGAGGAAGTTACGAGCAGTACTTC
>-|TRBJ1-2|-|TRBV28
CASSSMTALGNYGYTF
TGTGCCAGCAGTTCCATGACAGCCCTAGGGAACTATGGCTACACCTTC
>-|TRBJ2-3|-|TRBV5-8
CASSSGGWTGGTGTQYF
TGTGCCAGCAGCTCCGGAGGTTGGACAGGCGGGACGGGTACGCAGTATTTT
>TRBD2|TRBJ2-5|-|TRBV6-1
CASSETAGVVETQYF
TGTGCCAGCAGTGAAACGGCGGGGGTAGTAGAGACCCAGTACTTC
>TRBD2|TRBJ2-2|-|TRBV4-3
CASSQGREGPTGELFF
TGCGCCAGCAGCCAGGGGAGGGAGGGCCCGACCGGGGAGCTGTTTTTT
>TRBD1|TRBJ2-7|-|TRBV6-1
CASSLGQGKEQYF
TGTGCCAGCAGCCTCGGACAGGGAAAAGAGCAGTACTTC
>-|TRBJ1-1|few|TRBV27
CASSLQGPTEAFF
TGTGCCAGCAGTCTACAAGGTCCCACTGAAGCTTTCTTT
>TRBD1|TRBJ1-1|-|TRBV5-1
CASSPGTGGYAFF
TGCGCCAGCAGTCCCGGGACAGGGGGCTACGCTTTCTTT
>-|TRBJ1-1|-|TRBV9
CASSVVPVNTEAFF
TGTGCCAGCAGCGTAGTTCCAGTGAACACTGAAGCTTTCTTT
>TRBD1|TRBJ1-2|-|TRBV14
CASSQDRQGAYGYTF
TGTGCCAGCAGCCAAGACCGACAGGGGGCCTATGGCTACACCTTC
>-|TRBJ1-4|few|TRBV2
CASSRGTNEKLFF
TGTGCCAGCAGTAGGGGTACTAATGAAAAACTGTTTTTT
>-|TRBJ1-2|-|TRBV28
CASSLGGQPNGYTF
TGTGCCAGCAGTTTGGGAGGACAGCCGAATGGCTACACCTTC
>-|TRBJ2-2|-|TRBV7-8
CASTLLGATGELFF
TGTGCCAGCACCCTTCTCGGGGCCACCGGGGAGCTGTTTTTT
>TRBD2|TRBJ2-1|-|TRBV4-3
CASSSQRGGNEQFF
TGCGCCAGCAGCTCGCAGCGGGGGGGCAATGAGCAGTTCTTC
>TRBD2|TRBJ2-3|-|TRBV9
CASSVGASGGTDTQYF
TGTGCCAGCAGCGTAGGGGCAAGCGGGGGCACAGATACGCAGTATTTT
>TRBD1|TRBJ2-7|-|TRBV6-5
CASRRDRDSSYEQYF
TGTGCCAGCAGGCGTGACAGGGACAGCTCCTACGAGCAGTACTTC
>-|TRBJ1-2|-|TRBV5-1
CASSARTTNYGYTF
TGCGCCAGCAGCGCCCGGACCACAAACTATGGCTACACCTTC
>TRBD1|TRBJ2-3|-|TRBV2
CAVRTGGGPTDTQYF
TGTGCCGTACGGACAGGGGGCGGTCCCACAGATACGCAGTATTTT
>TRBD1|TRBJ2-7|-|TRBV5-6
CASSYRGYEQYF
TGTGCCAGCAGCTACAGGGGGTACGAGCAGTACTTC
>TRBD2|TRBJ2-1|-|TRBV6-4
CASSVERGDREQFF
TGTGCCAGCAGTGTCGAGCGGGGGGATCGTGAGCAGTTCTTC
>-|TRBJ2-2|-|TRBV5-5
CASSFGVNGELFF
TGTGCCAGCAGCTTTGGGGTTAACGGGGAGCTGTTTTTT
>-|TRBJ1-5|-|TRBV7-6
CASSPDRKQPQHF
TGTGCCAGCAGCCCTGACAGAAAACAGCCCCAGCATTTT
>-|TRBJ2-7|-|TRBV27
CASSSIDRSEGDEQYF
TGTGCCAGCAGTTCCATAGACAGGTCAGAAGGGGACGAGCAGTACTTC
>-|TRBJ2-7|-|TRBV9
CASSVLAGALSYEQYF
TGTGCCAGCAGCGTACTCGCGGGGGCCCTGTCCTACGAGCAGTACTTC
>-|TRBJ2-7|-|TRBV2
CASSSDEQYF
TGTGCCAGCAGTTCCGACGAGCAGTACTTC
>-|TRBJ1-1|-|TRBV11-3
CASRPSGATEAFF
TGTGCCAGCCGACCCTCAGGGGCCACTGAAGCTTTCTTT
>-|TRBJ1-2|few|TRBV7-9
CASSLEYGDGYTF
TGTGCCAGCAGCTTAGAATACGGGGATGGCTACACCTTC
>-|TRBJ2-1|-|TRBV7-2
CASSFQSSSYNEQFF
TGTGCCAGCAGCTTTCAATCGAGCTCCTACAATGAGCAGTTCTTC
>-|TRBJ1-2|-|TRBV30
CAWSVHRVPRGHGYTF
TGTGCCTGGAGTGTACATAGGGTTCCTCGGGGTCATGGCTACACCTTC